These 21 T cell receptor beta chains came from one sample sequenced in a study of T cells in Graves' hyperthyroidism and ophthalmopathy (dated by TCRdb to about 2019). Receptors were amplified or captured by multiplex PCR. This sample was sequenced with an Illumina HiSeq 2000. The TCR beta CDR3 regions were amplified from the RNA transcripts. A first-round RT-PCR of the TCR CDR3 used the HTBI primer set with the Qiagen OneStep RT-PCR kit. TCRdb reprocessing: public reads trimmed at Q25 with fastp, clones called with MiXCR, in-frame beta chains kept. Every distinct CDR3 protein forms one entry, paired with its most common genes and DNA. This sample lists approximately 410,000 distinct CDR3 sequences; about an eighth were detected once. Of the sample, 5.3% falls within the top ten clones. Sequencing input: blood. These TCRs come from a woman aged 18 to 35 with Graves' hyperthyroidism.

This chain connects TRBV20-1 to TRBJ2-3, with no clear D. Germline CDR1 and CDR2: DFQATT and SNEGSKA (reference sequence). Between the trimmed V and J ends, which lost 0 bases and 4 bases, there was a span of 5 bases. This CDR3 comprises 12 residues. The CDR3 loop is CSAREPADTQYF. The DNA for the CDR3 is TGCAGTGCTAGAGAACCCGCAGATACGCAGTATTTT.

This clonotype was observed at least ten times. V and J are TRBV11-3 and TRBJ2-1, with D possibly being TRBD2 (6 bases). V was shortened by 4 bases and J by 5 bases, with 18 bases between the two germline ends. In germline, CDR1 is SGHNT, CDR2 YENEEA. The length of the CDR3 is 16 residues. This CDR3 is CASSSRPGLPHNEQFF. The DNA for the CDR3 is TGTGCCAGCAGCTCACGTCCGGGACTGCCGCACAATGAGCAGTTCTTC. Drawing the rest from reference TRBV11-3 and TRBJ2-1, the complete variable domain is EAGVVQSPRYKIIEKKQPVAFWCNPISGHNTLYWYLQNLGQGPELLIRYENEEAVDDSQLPKDRFSAERLKGVDSTLKIQPAELGDSAVYLCASSSRPGLPHNEQFFGPGTRLTVL.

At least ten counts were recorded for this clonotype. The chain has TRBV29-1 and TRBJ2-7; D may be TRBD2 (6 bases). This CDR3 region has 15 residues. V shed 0 bases and J shed 2 bases, with 14 bases lying between them. Germline assignment: CDR1 SQVTM and CDR2 ANQGSEA. The CDR3 loop is CSVEDPGDGTYEQYF. As DNA, the CDR3 is TGCAGCGTTGAAGATCCGGGGGACGGGACCTACGAGCAGTACTTC.

J is TRBJ2-1 and V is TRBV5-4; the D is unclear. The V end was cut by 1 base, the J end by 1 base, with 3 bases between. Germline CDR1 reads SGHNT; CDR2 reads YYREEE (reference sequence). This CDR3 is built from 13 residues. In nucleotides, the CDR3 is TGTGCCAGCAGCTTGCCGTCCTACAATGAGCAGTTCTTC. As protein: CASSLPSYNEQFF.

This clonotype was seen repeatedly, ten times or more. The chain carries TRBV6-1 and TRBJ1-6; TRBD1 might be the D (6 bases). V gave up 8 bases and J gave up 5 bases, with 13 bases separating them. Germline loops: CDR1 MNHNS, CDR2 SASEGT. The CDR3 length is 14 residues. For the CDR3, the DNA is TGTGCCAGCTCCGGGACACCTGATAATTCACCCCTCCACTTT. This codes for CASSGTPDNSPLHF.

This clonotype was detected many times. The chain recombines TRBV3-1 with TRBJ2-1, with TRBD1 matching over 7 bases. Per the germline V gene, CDR1 is LGHDT and CDR2 is YNNKEL (reference sequence). The CDR3 is 17 residues long. With V trimmed by 2 bases and J by 8 bases, 15 bases remained unmatched. CDR3: CASSQMKYRGLEDEQFF. As DNA, the CDR3 is TGTGCCAGCAGCCAAATGAAGTACAGGGGCCTGGAGGATGAGCAGTTCTTC.

In its sample, this clonotype was seen a few times. The rearrangement joins TRBV19 to TRBJ2-1, with 13 bases identical to TRBD2. Germline CDR1 and CDR2: LNHDA and SQIVND (reference sequence). This CDR3 is built from 15 residues. The V segment lost 7 bases and the J segment 5 bases; nucleotides outside the gene matches: 5. CDR3 loop: CASTPLAGGNNEQFF. CDR3 sequence (DNA): TGTGCCAGTACCCCACTAGCGGGAGGGAACAATGAGCAGTTCTTC.

This clonotype was recorded at least ten times. Written as DNA, the CDR3 is TGTGCCAGCAGTTTATCCTCCGTGGGTTCAGGGATTTCCTACGAGCAGTACTTC. Translated: CASSLSSVGSGISYEQYF. The V gene is TRBV27, the J gene TRBJ2-7, with D possibly matching TRBD1 (5 bases). CDR1 is MNHEY and CDR2 is SMNVEV in the germline V gene (reference sequence). This CDR3 comprises 18 residues. V was shortened by 0 bases and J by 1 base, with 19 bases between the two germline ends.

This clonotype was counted a few times. The chain recombines TRBV20-1 with TRBJ2-6; TRBD2 might be the D (6 bases). CDR3 length: 15 amino acids. V shed 3 bases and J shed 4 bases, with 13 bases lying between them. Germline assignment: CDR1 DFQATT and CDR2 SNEGSKA (reference sequence). The CDR3 sequence: CSASLPGGGANVLTF. The CDR3 DNA follows: TGCAGTGCTAGTCTACCTGGGGGGGGGGCCAACGTCCTGACTTTC.

This rearrangement joins TRBV30 to TRBJ1-2; D may be TRBD1 (6 bases). The germline V and J ends were trimmed by 3 bases and 0 bases, with 11 bases remaining between them. The V gene's germline CDR1 is GTSNPN and CDR2 SVGIG (reference sequence). The CDR3 length is 14 residues. The CDR3 bases are TGTGCCTGGAGCAGGACAGATGCTAACTATGGCTACACCTTC. Translation gives CAWSRTDANYGYTF.

This rearrangement joins TRBV6-2 or TRBV6-3 to TRBJ2-3; no definite D call. This CDR3 region has 14 residues. Germline CDR1 is MNHEY and CDR2 is SVGEGT. V lost 6 bases to trimming and J lost 8 bases, with 18 bases between them. The CDR3 protein is CASSLVGVWATQYF. The CDR3 DNA reads as TGTGCCAGCAGCTTGGTTGGCGTCTGGGCTACGCAGTATTTT.

A note on this clonotype: This may be a read error, as it is one base from a much larger clone. The J gene is TRBJ1-1, the V gene TRBV6-1, with a possible D match to TRBD1 (6 bases). Per the germline V gene, CDR1 is MNHNS and CDR2 is SASEGT. With 6 bases removed from V and 4 bases from J, the gap between germline ends came to 15 bases. The CDR3 sequence is 14 residues long. The CDR3 sequence is CASRKQGGSTEAFF. Here the CDR3 DNA reads TGTGCCAGCAGGAAACAGGGTGGGAGCACTGAAGCTTTCTTT.

This clonotype was counted at least ten times. This chain joins TRBV28 and TRBJ1-2; TRBD1 matches 10 bases. Trimming removed 8 bases from V and 3 bases from J; junction bases left unmatched: 9. The CDR3 spans 15 residues. Germline CDR1 reads MDHEN; CDR2 reads SYDVKM. The CDR3 DNA reads as TGTGCCAGCGGGGGTGGTGGGACAGGGGACTATGGCTACACCTTC. Protein sequence: CASGGGGTGDYGYTF.

This clonotype was observed at least ten times. CDR3 bases: TGTGCCTGGAGTGTACAGGGCAGGGCCTATGGCTACACCTTC. Amino acids: CAWSVQGRAYGYTF. V is TRBV30 and J is TRBJ1-2; possibly TRBD1 for D (6 bases). CDR3 size: 14 residues. Germline assignment: CDR1 GTSNPN and CDR2 SVGIG (reference sequence). V lost 0 bases and J 4 bases, leaving 12 bases between the germline ends.

Turning to this clonotype: A much larger clone sits a single nucleotide away, making a read error possible. The chain combines TRBV27 with TRBJ2-1; TRBD2 matches at 10 bases. The end of the DNA is better explained by TRBJ2-7, so the J call may be wrong. Germline V gene sequence: CDR1 MNHEY, CDR2 SMNVEV (reference sequence). This CDR3 comprises 15 residues. For the CDR3, the DNA is TGTGCCAGCAGTACGCTAGCGGGAGCTCCCAATGAGCAGTACTTC. Amino acid sequence: CASSTLAGAPNEQYF.

There are many counts of this clonotype. The J gene is TRBJ2-1, the V gene TRBV6-2 or TRBV6-3; D not resolved. Germline values: CDR1 MNHEY, CDR2 SVGEGT. The CDR3 runs to 15 residues. Trimming cost V 2 bases and J 4 bases, with 12 bases left between them. The CDR3 DNA is TGTGCCAGCAGTTACAGGGCGGTCCGATACAATGAGCAGTTCTTC. It is translated as CASSYRAVRYNEQFF.

This clonotype was observed a few times. The genes are TRBV20-1 and TRBJ1-1; 9 nucleotides agree with TRBD1. V shed 5 bases, J shed 5 bases, and the junction held 9 bases outside the gene matches. Germline CDR1 DFQATT, CDR2 SNEGSKA (reference sequence). The CDR3 contains 14 residues. The CDR3 DNA follows: TGCAGTGCTTCCTCCGGGACAGGGAGTACTGAAGCTTTCTTT. Its protein is CSASSGTGSTEAFF.

The chain recombines TRBV4-3 with TRBJ2-6; D not certain. From germline, CDR1 is LGHNA and CDR2 YSLEER. This CDR3 spans 16 amino acids. V lost 1 base, J lost 0 bases, and 7 bases lay in between. The CDR3 protein is CASSQGGASGANVLTF. CDR3 coding DNA: TGCGCCAGCAGCCAAGGCGGAGCCTCTGGGGCCAACGTCCTGACTTTC.

This clonotype has a handful of counts. V usage is TRBV7-8 and J usage is TRBJ2-7, with 14 nucleotides matching TRBD2. From germline, CDR1 is SGHVS and CDR2 FQNEAQ. The CDR3 is made up of 17 amino acids. Trimming at V came to 0 bases and at J to 7 bases, leaving 8 bases not matched to a gene. CDR3 in amino acids: CASSLAPGLAGVGEQYF. CDR3 sequence (DNA): TGTGCCAGCAGCTTAGCCCCGGGACTAGCGGGAGTGGGGGAGCAGTACTTC.

This clonotype was counted ten times or more. The chain carries TRBV28 and TRBJ2-1, with TRBD2 identical over 8 bases. V lost 1 base and J lost 7; bases outside the gene matches: 9. The CDR3 extends over 16 amino acids. Per germline, CDR1 MDHEN and CDR2 SYDVKM. CDR3 in amino acids: CASSLFTSGTGNEQFF. In DNA, the CDR3 is TGTGCCAGCAGTTTATTTACTAGCGGAACCGGAAATGAGCAGTTCTTC.

V is TRBV5-1 and J is TRBJ1-2, with a possible D match to TRBD1 (6 bases). This CDR3 region has 15 residues. Germline V gene data show CDR1 as SGHRS and CDR2 as YFSETQ. Trimming left V 4 bases short and J 5 bases short, with 18 bases between. CDR3 nucleotide sequence: TGCGCCAGCAGCGACTCAGGGGAGCTATATTATGGCTACACCTTC. It specifies CASSDSGELYYGYTF.